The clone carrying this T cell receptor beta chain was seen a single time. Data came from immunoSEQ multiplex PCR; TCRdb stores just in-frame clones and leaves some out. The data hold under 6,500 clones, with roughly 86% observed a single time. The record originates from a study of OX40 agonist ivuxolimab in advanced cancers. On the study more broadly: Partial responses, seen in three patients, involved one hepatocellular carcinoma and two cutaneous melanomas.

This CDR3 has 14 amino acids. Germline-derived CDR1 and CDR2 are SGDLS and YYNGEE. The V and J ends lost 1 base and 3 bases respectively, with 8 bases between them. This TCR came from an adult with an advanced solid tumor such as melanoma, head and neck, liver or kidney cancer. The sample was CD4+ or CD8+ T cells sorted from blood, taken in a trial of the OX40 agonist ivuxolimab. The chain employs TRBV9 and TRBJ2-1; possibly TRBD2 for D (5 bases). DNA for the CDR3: TGTGCCAGCAGCGTAAGGACTGACTACAATGAGCAGTTCTTC. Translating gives CASSVRTDYNEQFF.